What follows are 4 T cell receptor beta chains derived from one specimen sequenced in a study of cytomegalovirus exposure and HLA in healthy donors. Use of 60 Vbeta and 13 Jbeta primers characterized the PCR. Some clones are missing from TCRdb's copy, which holds only in-frame ones; the method was immunoSEQ multiplex PCR. The sample shows approximately 160,000 clones, just over 75% of them seen only once. Sequenced input: PBMCs. The receptors come from a woman in her thirties or forties in good health and CMV-seronegative.

This chain links TRBV7-8 with TRBJ2-7; 10 positions agree with TRBD1. Germline trimming cut 3 bases from V and 1 base from J; bases unmatched to any gene: 9. This CDR3 is built from 17 residues. The germline V gene encodes CDR1 SGHVS and CDR2 FQNEAQ. DNA of the CDR3: TGTGCCAGCAGCTTTAACGTTAGGGACAGGGGATCCTACGAGCAGTACTTC. Its translation is CASSFNVRDRGSYEQYF.

V and J are TRBV2 and TRBJ1-1; D is uncertain. V shed 5 bases and J shed 6 bases, with 13 bases lying between them. Germline V gene lookup returns CDR1 SNHLY and CDR2 FYNNEI. The CDR3 extends over 13 amino acids. The CDR3, as DNA: TGTGCCAGCAGTCTTCTGGCCCTTCCTGAAGCTTTCTTT. It yields the protein CASSLLALPEAFF.

This chain uses TRBV9 with TRBJ1-4; D is uncertain. V lost 4 bases to trimming and J lost 5 bases, with 12 bases between them. The CDR3 loop spans 14 amino acids. Germline-derived CDR1 and CDR2 are SGDLS and YYNGEE. The CDR3 DNA is TGTGCCAGCAGCCGTACAGATTGGAATGAAAAACTGTTTTTT. It yields the protein CASSRTDWNEKLFF.

The chain carries TRBV23-1 and TRBJ1-1; TRBD1 is a possible D gene (5 bases). TRBV23-1 belongs to the ORF category, with a function that is uncertain. The CDR3 length is 14 residues. Between the trimmed V and J ends, which lost 8 bases and 5 bases, there was a span of 18 bases. CDR3 sequence (DNA): TGCGCCAGCTGTAACCGCAGGGCAGGGACTGAAGCTTTCTTT. It specifies CASCNRRAGTEAFF.